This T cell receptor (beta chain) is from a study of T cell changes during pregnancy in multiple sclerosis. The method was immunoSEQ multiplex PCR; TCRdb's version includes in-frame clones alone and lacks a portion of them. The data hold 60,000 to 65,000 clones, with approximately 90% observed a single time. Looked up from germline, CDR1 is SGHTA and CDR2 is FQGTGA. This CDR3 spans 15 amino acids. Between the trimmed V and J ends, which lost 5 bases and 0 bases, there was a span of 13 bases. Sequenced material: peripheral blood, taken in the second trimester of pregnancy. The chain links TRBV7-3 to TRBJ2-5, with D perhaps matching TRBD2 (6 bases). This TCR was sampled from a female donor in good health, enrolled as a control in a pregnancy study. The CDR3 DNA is TGTGCCAGCAGCCCGGGACTGGGGTACCAAGAGACCCAGTACTTC. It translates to CASSPGLGYQETQYF.